This TCR beta chain was recovered during a study of response to subunit inactivated influenza vaccine. A word on this clonotype: Its antigen is still unknown.

TCRdb re-analysed the RT-PCR reads in MiXCR, keeping a single row per CDR3 protein. The sample has around 540,000 distinct CDR3 sequences; approximately 12% are singletons. The study's findings and limits: Each seasonal influenza vaccination recruits few new T cells, the authors suggested.

The clonotype comes from a man aged 50-59 years who received an inactivated influenza vaccine. Material: PBMCs from blood, obtained on the day of vaccination.

In DNA form, the CDR3 reads TGTGCCAGCAGTCAGTGGGTAGGCGAGACCCAGTACTTC. Protein sequence: CASSQWVGETQYF. The chain links TRBV6-2 or TRBV6-3 to TRBJ2-5; no clear D. Germline loops: CDR1 MNHEY, CDR2 SVGEGT. Trimming shortened V by 5 bases and J by 5 bases, and 12 bases separated the two germline ends. The CDR3 extends over 13 amino acids.